Listed here are 10 T cell receptor beta chains from one sample, sequenced in a study of Ad26.COV2.S vaccination and SARS-CoV-2 variants. Treatment indicated: some 20 received Ad26.COV2.S at low or high dose, single or two shots; several received placebo; per-sample allocation not given. After the first vaccine or placebo injection, samples were drawn on day 63. Repertoires were generated with immunoSEQ multiplex PCR, while TCRdb's copy carries only in-frame clones and drops some. The sample lists approximately 300,000 clones, about 86% occurring once. The input for sequencing was peripheral blood, taken in a trial of Ad26.COV2.S vaccine versus placebo. The receptors derive from a person aged 18 to 59 who received the Ad26.COV2.S COVID-19 vaccine or a placebo.

The V gene is TRBV15, the J gene TRBJ2-1; possibly TRBD1 for D (6 bases). This CDR3 spans 13 amino acids. V was trimmed by 4 bases and J by 9 bases, leaving 13 bases between them. Germline assignment: CDR1 LNHNV and CDR2 YYDKDF (reference sequence). CDR3 loop: CATSTQQGSEQFF. As DNA, the CDR3 is TGTGCCACCAGCACCCAACAGGGTTCTGAGCAGTTCTTC.

Only one count was recorded for this clone. The V gene is TRBV7-3, the J gene TRBJ1-2, with D possibly being TRBD1 (5 bases). This CDR3 comprises 13 residues. V was cut by 2 bases and J by 3 bases, with 7 bases left in between. The germline V gene has CDR1 SGHTA and CDR2 FQGTGA. The CDR3 protein is CASSLGADYGYTF. The CDR3 DNA sequence: TGTGCCAGCAGCTTAGGGGCTGACTATGGCTACACCTTC.

This clone was seen just once. The rearrangement joins TRBV7-2 to TRBJ2-7; no clear D. Trimming took 4 bases from V and 2 from J, leaving 18 bases between them. Germline V lookup: CDR1 SGHTA, CDR2 FQGNSA. The CDR3 has 16 residues. This CDR3 is CASSYDSGGGTYEQYF. Here the CDR3 DNA reads TGTGCCAGCAGCTACGATTCTGGCGGCGGAACCTACGAGCAGTACTTC.

The chain combines TRBV6-1 with TRBJ1-3, with no clear D. Germline-derived CDR1 and CDR2 are MNHNS and SASEGT. CDR3 size: 14 residues. V shed 3 bases and J shed 4 bases, with 10 bases lying between them. The CDR3 DNA is TGTGCCAGCAGTGAGGTCTCGGTAGGAAACACCATATATTTT. It encodes CASSEVSVGNTIYF.

The rearrangement uses TRBV3-1 (or the pseudogene TRBV3-2) and TRBJ1-2, with TRBD1 as a possible D gene (5 bases). The CDR3 contains 15 residues. The germline V gene encodes CDR1 LGHDT and CDR2 YNNKEL (reference sequence). V lost 0 bases and J 5 bases, leaving 13 bases between the germline ends. CDR3 DNA: TGTGCCAGCAGCCAAGATCTGCCGGGGGGATATGGCTACACCTTC. Amino acids: CASSQDLPGGYGYTF.

The chain uses TRBV20-1 and TRBJ1-1, with D unresolved. V was shortened by 3 bases and J by 0 bases, with 14 bases between the two germline ends. The CDR3 contains 15 residues. CDR1 and CDR2 from the germline V gene are DFQATT and SNEGSKA (reference sequence). CDR3 bases: TGCAGTGCTAGTGTTCAGCTCTTCATGAACACTGAAGCTTTCTTT. This gives the protein CSASVQLFMNTEAFF.

The rearrangement uses TRBV19 and TRBJ2-3, with unresolved D. The germline gives CDR1 LNHDA, CDR2 SQIVND (reference sequence). This CDR3 is 13 amino acids long. V was pared by 6 bases and J by 6 bases, with 13 bases between. CDR3 in DNA: TGTGCCAGTAGCGACTGGGCGCAGGATACGCAGTATTTT. It codes for CASSDWAQDTQYF. Variable domain in full (rest from reference TRBV19 and TRBJ2-3): DGGITQSPKYLFRKEGQNVTLSCEQNLNHDAMYWYRQDPGQGLRLIYYSQIVNDFQKGDIAEGYSVSREKKESFPLTVTSAQKNPTAFYLCASSDWAQDTQYFGPGTRLTVL.

The chain is built from TRBV2 and TRBJ2-7; 7 bases map to TRBD1. The V and J ends lost 5 bases and 5 bases, in that order; junction bases with no gene match: 9. This CDR3 spans 14 amino acids. From germline, CDR1 is SNHLY and CDR2 FYNNEI. CDR3 residues: CASSNRDRPDEQYF. The CDR3 bases are TGTGCCAGCAGTAACCGGGACAGACCCGACGAGCAGTACTTC.

The chain joins TRBV19 to TRBJ2-3; TRBD1 agrees at 9 bases. The germline V gene encodes CDR1 LNHDA and CDR2 SQIVND (reference sequence). Trimming at V came to 6 bases and at J to 8 bases, leaving 9 bases not matched to a gene. The length of the CDR3 is 14 residues. CDR3 loop: CASREGQGSGTQYF. The CDR3 coding sequence is TGTGCCAGTAGGGAGGGACAGGGTTCCGGTACGCAGTATTTT.

The chain carries TRBV19 and TRBJ2-2; 11 positions match TRBD1. This CDR3 contains 14 residues. Trimming cost V 10 bases and J 4 bases; bases outside gene matches: 5. Germline assignment: CDR1 LNHDA and CDR2 SQIVND (reference sequence). The CDR3 region is CATGTGGITGELFF. The CDR3, as DNA: TGTGCCACCGGGACAGGGGGTATCACCGGGGAGCTGTTTTTT.